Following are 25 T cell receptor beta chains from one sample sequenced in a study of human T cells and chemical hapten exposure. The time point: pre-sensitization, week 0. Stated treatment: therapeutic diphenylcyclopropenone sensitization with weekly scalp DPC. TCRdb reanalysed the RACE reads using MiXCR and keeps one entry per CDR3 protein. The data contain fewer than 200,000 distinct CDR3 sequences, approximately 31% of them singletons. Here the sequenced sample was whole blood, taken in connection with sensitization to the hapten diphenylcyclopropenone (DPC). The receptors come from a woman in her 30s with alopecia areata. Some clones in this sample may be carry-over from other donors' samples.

The CDR3 nucleotides read TGTGCCAGCAGCTTAGCGCTGGGTACGGCCGGGGAGCTGTTTTTT. It translates to CASSLALGTAGELFF. This chain connects TRBV7-2 to TRBJ2-2; D unresolved. The CDR3 consists of 15 residues. V dropped 0 bases and J dropped 6 bases, with 11 bases sitting between them. Germline lookup yields CDR1 SGHTA and CDR2 FQGNSA.

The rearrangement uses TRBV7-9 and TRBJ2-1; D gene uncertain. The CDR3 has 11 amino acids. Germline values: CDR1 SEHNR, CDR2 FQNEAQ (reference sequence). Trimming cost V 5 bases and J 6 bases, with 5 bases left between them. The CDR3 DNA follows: TGTGCCAGCAGCCCTAGCAATGAGCAGTTCTTC. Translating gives CASSPSNEQFF.

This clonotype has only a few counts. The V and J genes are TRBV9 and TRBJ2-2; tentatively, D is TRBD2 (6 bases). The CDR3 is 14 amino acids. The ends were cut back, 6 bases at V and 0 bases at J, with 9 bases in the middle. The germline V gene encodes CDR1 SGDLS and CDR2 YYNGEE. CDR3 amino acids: CASKLAANTGELFF. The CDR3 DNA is TGTGCCAGCAAACTAGCCGCGAACACCGGGGAGCTGTTTTTT.

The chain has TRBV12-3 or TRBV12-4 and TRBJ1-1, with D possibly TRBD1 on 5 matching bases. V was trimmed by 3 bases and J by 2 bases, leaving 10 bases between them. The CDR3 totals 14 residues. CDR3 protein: CASSLQQANTEAFF. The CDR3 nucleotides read TGTGCCAGCAGTTTGCAACAGGCAAACACTGAAGCTTTCTTT.

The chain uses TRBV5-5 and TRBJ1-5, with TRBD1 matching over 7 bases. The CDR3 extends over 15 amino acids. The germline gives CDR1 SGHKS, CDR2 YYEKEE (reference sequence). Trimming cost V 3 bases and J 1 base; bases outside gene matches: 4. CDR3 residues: CASSSGTVSNQPQHF. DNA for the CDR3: TGTGCCAGCAGCTCCGGGACAGTGAGCAATCAGCCCCAGCATTTT.

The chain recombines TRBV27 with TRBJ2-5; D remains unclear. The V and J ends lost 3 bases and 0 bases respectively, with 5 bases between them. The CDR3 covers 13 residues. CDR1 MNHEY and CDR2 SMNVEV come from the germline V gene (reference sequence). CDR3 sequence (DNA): TGTGCCAGCAGTTTCAACAACCAAGAGACCCAGTACTTC. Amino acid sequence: CASSFNNQETQYF.

The CDR3 spells CASRLLWAREDTGELFF. The CDR3 DNA is TGTGCAAGTCGCTTATTATGGGCCCGGGAGGACACCGGGGAGCTGTTTTTT. This chain joins TRBV12-2 and TRBJ2-2; the table gives TRBD1 as D, unverified against the DNA. TRBV12-2 counts as a pseudogene. CDR3 length: 17 residues.

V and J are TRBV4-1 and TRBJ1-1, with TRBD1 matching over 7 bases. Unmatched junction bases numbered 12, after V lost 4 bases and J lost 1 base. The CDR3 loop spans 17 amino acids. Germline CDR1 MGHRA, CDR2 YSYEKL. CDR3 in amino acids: CASSPHPLGQTNTEAFF. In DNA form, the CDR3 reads TGCGCCAGCAGCCCCCATCCCCTGGGACAGACGAACACTGAAGCTTTCTTT.

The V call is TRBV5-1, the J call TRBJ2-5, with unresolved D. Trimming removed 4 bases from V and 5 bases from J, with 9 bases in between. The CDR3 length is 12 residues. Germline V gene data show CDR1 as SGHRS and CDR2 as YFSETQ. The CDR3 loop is CASSPEGETQYF. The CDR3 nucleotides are TGCGCCAGCAGCCCAGAAGGGGAGACCCAGTACTTC.

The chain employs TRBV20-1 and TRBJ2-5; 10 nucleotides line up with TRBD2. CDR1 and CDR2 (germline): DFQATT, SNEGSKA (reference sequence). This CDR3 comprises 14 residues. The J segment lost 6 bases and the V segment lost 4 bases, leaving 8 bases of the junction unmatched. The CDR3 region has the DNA TGCAGTGCTATGATGGTAGCGGGGGGAAAGACCCAGTACTTC. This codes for CSAMMVAGGKTQYF.

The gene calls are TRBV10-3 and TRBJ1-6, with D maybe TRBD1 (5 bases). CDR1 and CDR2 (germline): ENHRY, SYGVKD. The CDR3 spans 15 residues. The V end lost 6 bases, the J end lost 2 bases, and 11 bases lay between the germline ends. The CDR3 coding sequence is TGTGCCATCAGAGGGGCGAGCGCCTATAATTCACCCCTCCACTTT. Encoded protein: CAIRGASAYNSPLHF.

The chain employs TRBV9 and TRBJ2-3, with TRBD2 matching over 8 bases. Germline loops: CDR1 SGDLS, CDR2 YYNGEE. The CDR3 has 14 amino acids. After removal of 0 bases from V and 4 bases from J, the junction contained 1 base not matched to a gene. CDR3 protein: CASSVDGRADTQYF. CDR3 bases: TGTGCCAGCAGCGTAGACGGGAGGGCAGATACGCAGTATTTT.

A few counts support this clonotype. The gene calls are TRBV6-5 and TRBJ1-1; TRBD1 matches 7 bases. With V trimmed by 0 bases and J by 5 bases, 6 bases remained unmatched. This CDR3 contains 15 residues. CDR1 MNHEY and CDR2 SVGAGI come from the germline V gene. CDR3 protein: CASSYSTGRGTEAFF. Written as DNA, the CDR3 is TGTGCCAGCAGTTACTCGACAGGGAGGGGGACTGAAGCTTTCTTT.

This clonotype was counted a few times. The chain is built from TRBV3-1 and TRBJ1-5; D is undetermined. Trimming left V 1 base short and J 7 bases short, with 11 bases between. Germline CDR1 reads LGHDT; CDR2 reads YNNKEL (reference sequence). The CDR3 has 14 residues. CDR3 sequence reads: CASSQGWEGQPQHF. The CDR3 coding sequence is TGTGCCAGCAGCCAAGGCTGGGAAGGGCAGCCCCAGCATTTT.

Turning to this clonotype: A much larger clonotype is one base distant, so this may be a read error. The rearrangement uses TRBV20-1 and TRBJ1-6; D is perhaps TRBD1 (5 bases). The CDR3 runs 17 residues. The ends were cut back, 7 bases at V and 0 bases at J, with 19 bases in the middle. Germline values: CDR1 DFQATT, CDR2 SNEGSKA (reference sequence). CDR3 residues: CSVSPSPGSSYNSPLHF. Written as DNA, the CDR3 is TGCAGTGTGAGCCCTAGCCCAGGGAGCTCCTATAATTCACCCCTCCACTTT.

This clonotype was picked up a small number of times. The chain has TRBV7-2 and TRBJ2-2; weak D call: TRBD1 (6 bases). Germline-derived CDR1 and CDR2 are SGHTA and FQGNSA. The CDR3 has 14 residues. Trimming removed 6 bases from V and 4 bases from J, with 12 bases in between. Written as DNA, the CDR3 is TGTGCCAGCAGTTCCAGGGGAGTCACCGGGGAGCTGTTTTTT. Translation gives CASSSRGVTGELFF.

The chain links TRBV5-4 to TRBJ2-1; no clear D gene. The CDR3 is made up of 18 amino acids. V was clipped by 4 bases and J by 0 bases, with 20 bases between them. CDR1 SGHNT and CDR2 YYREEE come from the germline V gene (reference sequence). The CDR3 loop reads CASSARSGLLLSYNEQFF. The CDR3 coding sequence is TGTGCCAGCAGCGCGAGGTCGGGCCTTCTCCTCTCCTACAATGAGCAGTTCTTC.

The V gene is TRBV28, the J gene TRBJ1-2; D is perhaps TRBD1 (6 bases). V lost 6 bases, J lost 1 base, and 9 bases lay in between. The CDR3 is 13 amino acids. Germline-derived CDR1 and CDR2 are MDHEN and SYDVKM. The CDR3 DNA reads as TGTGCCAGCAGCCAACAGGGTAACTATGGCTACACCTTC. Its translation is CASSQQGNYGYTF.

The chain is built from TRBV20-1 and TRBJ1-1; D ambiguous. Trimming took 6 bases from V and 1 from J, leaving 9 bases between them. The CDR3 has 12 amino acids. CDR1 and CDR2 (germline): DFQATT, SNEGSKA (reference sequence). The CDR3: CSAKIWNTEAFF. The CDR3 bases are TGCAGTGCAAAGATATGGAACACTGAAGCTTTCTTT.

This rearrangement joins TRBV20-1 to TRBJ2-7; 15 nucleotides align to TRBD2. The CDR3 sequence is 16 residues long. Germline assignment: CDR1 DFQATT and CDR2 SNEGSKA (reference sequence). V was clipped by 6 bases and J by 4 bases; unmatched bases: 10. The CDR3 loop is CSAGGGLAGGLYEQYF. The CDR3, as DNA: TGCAGTGCCGGGGGTGGACTAGCGGGAGGGTTATACGAGCAGTACTTC.

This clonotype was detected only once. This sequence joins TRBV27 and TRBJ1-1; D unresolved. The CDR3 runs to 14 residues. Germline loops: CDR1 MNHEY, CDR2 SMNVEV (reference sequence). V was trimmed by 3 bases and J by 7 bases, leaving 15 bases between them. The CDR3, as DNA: TGTGCCAGCAGTTTCTACAGCCGCTTCGATGAAGCTTTCTTT. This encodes CASSFYSRFDEAFF.

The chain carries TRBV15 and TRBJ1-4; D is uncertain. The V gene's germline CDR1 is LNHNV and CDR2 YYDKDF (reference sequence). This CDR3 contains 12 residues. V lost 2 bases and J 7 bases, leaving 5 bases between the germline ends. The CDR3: CATSRPSEKLFF. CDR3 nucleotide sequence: TGTGCCACCAGCAGACCTAGTGAAAAACTGTTTTTT.

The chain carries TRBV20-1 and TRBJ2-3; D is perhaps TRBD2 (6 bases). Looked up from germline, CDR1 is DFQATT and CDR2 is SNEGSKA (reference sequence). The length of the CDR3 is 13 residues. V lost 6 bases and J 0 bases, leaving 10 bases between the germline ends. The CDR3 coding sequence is TGCAGTGCCATGGGACTGAGCACAGATACGCAGTATTTT. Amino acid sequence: CSAMGLSTDTQYF.

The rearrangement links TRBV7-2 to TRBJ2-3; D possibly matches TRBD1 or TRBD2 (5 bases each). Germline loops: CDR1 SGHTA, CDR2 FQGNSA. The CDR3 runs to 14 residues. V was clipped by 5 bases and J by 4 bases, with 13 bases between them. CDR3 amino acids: CASSANQGADTQYF. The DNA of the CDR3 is TGTGCCAGCAGCGCAAACCAGGGAGCAGATACGCAGTATTTT.

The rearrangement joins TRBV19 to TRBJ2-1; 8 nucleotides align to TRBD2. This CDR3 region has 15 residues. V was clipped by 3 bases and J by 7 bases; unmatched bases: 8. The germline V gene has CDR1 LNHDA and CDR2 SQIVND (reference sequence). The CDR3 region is CASSIGGGVRNEQFF. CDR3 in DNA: TGTGCCAGTAGTATCGGGGGGGGGGTTCGAAATGAGCAGTTCTTC.